Shown below are 28 T cell receptor beta chains from a single sample sequenced in a study of response to subunit inactivated influenza vaccine. TCRdb ran MiXCR on the RT-PCR reads and lists one entry per CDR3 protein. The data contain 550,000 to 800,000 distinct CDR3 sequences, about 15% of them singletons. Sample: PBMCs from blood, taken 12 days after vaccination. These receptors were collected from a man aged 50-59 years who received an inactivated influenza vaccine.

The V call is TRBV6-2 or TRBV6-3, the J call TRBJ1-2; no clear D gene. Germline V gene data show CDR1 as MNHEY and CDR2 as SVGEGT. Trimming shortened V by 10 bases and J by 3 bases, and 15 bases separated the two germline ends. The CDR3 spans 13 residues. CDR3 nucleotide sequence: TGTGCCACCCGTCTCGACGGCCACTATGGCTACACCTTC. It is translated as CATRLDGHYGYTF.

The chain employs TRBV11-2 and TRBJ1-4, with 7 bases fitting TRBD1. CDR3 length equals 14 residues. Per the germline V gene, CDR1 is SGHAT and CDR2 is FQNNGV. The V and J ends lost 4 bases and 8 bases, in that order; junction bases with no gene match: 7. The CDR3: CASSSGQFREKLFF. For the CDR3, the DNA is TGTGCCAGCAGCTCGGGACAGTTTCGGGAAAAACTGTTTTTT.

This clonotype was counted at least ten times. The J gene is TRBJ2-5, the V gene TRBV29-1; D ambiguous. The germline gives CDR1 SQVTM, CDR2 ANQGSEA. Trimming took off 2 bases at V and 0 bases at J, with 7 bases between the two ends. The CDR3 runs 13 residues. The CDR3: CSVESHNQETQYF. In nucleotides, the CDR3 is TGCAGCGTTGAAAGTCATAACCAAGAGACCCAGTACTTC.

This clonotype was counted between two and nine times. The J gene is TRBJ2-7, the V gene TRBV20-1; 9 bases are a match to TRBD2. Germline V gene lookup returns CDR1 DFQATT and CDR2 SNEGSKA (reference sequence). CDR3 length: 15 residues. With 5 bases clipped from V and 12 bases from J, the junction kept 20 bases outside the gene matches. Written as DNA, the CDR3 is TGCAGTGCTTTTTCCCCTGGACTAGCGAGGTTTAACCCGTACTTC. Its translation: CSAFSPGLARFNPYF.

The CDR3 region has the DNA TGTGCCAGCAGTTTACGAGGGTATGCGGGGTTGGTTTACGAGCAGTACTTC. Its protein is CASSLRGYAGLVYEQYF. The chain links TRBV28 to TRBJ2-7, with D possibly TRBD2 on 6 matching bases. V was trimmed by 2 bases and J by 4 bases, leaving 21 bases between them. The CDR3 is 17 residues long. Germline CDR1 is MDHEN and CDR2 is SYDVKM. The full variable domain, rest sourced from reference TRBV28 and TRBJ2-7, is DVKVTQSSRYLVKRTGEKVFLECVQDMDHENMFWYRQDPGLGLRLIYFSYDVKMKEKGDIPEGYSVSREKKERFSLILESASTNQTSMYLCASSLRGYAGLVYEQYFGPGTRLTVT.

This chain uses TRBV7-2 with TRBJ1-2; the match to TRBD1 covers 8 bases. V was pared by 5 bases and J by 10 bases, with 12 bases of the junction left unmatched. The CDR3 loop spans 14 amino acids. Germline CDR1 is SGHTA and CDR2 is FQGNSA. The CDR3 sequence: CASSTTGTGYVYTF. CDR3 DNA: TGTGCCAGCAGCACCACCGGGACAGGATACGTCTACACCTTC.

This clonotype was observed a few times. The rearrangement links TRBV7-2 to TRBJ1-2; no reliable D call. V was pared by 0 bases and J by 3 bases, with 17 bases between. The germline V gene encodes CDR1 SGHTA and CDR2 FQGNSA. This CDR3 is 17 amino acids long. DNA for the CDR3: TGTGCCAGCAGCTTAGCCTCAGGCGTGGGGTTACACTATGGCTACACCTTC. Residues: CASSLASGVGLHYGYTF.

This sequence joins TRBV7-7 and TRBJ2-3; no clear D. Per the germline V gene, CDR1 is SSHAT and CDR2 is FNYEAQ (reference sequence). This CDR3 has 16 residues. Trimming shortened V by 5 bases and J by 0 bases, and 15 bases separated the two germline ends. The CDR3 DNA follows: TGTGCCAGCAGCCCAGATTTGGCCCGGAGCACAGATACGCAGTATTTT. Residues: CASSPDLARSTDTQYF.

This chain uses TRBV28 with TRBJ2-1, with D perhaps TRBD2 (6 bases). Trimming left V 6 bases short and J 14 bases short, with 17 bases between. Germline V gives CDR1 MDHEN, CDR2 SYDVKM. The CDR3 spans 12 residues. The CDR3 region has the DNA TGTGCCAGCAGCCCCCCGGAGGGAGGAGAGTTCTTC. Translating gives CASSPPEGGEFF.

This clonotype was recorded a few times. This chain links TRBV19 with TRBJ2-2, with a weak D call TRBD1 (5 bases). CDR3 length: 18 amino acids. Trimming took off 5 bases at V and 0 bases at J, with 19 bases between the two ends. CDR1 LNHDA and CDR2 SQIVND come from the germline V gene (reference sequence). The CDR3 region has the DNA TGTGCCAGTAGTCCCCCGCCAGGGCCAGGCGCGAACACCGGGGAGCTGTTTTTT. Residues: CASSPPPGPGANTGELFF. Together with reference TRBV19 and TRBJ2-2, the CDR3 gives the full variable domain: DGGITQSPKYLFRKEGQNVTLSCEQNLNHDAMYWYRQDPGQGLRLIYYSQIVNDFQKGDIAEGYSVSREKKESFPLTVTSAQKNPTAFYLCASSPPPGPGANTGELFFGEGSRLTVL.

The genes are TRBV11-2 and TRBJ2-6; a possible D gene is TRBD1 (5 bases). Looked up from germline, CDR1 is SGHAT and CDR2 is FQNNGV. This CDR3 contains 18 residues. Trimming cost V 1 base and J 2 bases, with 15 bases left between them. The CDR3 DNA sequence: TGTGCCAGCAGCTTAGTCGGCCAGGGTCTTACTGGGGCCAACGTCCTGACTTTC. Translated: CASSLVGQGLTGANVLTF. The full variable domain, completed using reference TRBV11-2 and TRBJ2-6, is EAGVAQSPRYKIIEKRQSVAFWCNPISGHATLYWYQQILGQGPKLLIQFQNNGVVDDSQLPKDRFSAERLKGVDSTLKIQPAKLEDSAVYLCASSLVGQGLTGANVLTFGAGSRLTVL.

A few counts support this clonotype. The CDR3 coding sequence is TGTGCCAGCAGTTTAGGAGGCCTGGGGGCCAATACGCAGTATTTT. Translated, it gives CASSLGGLGANTQYF. V usage is TRBV12-3 or TRBV12-4 and J usage is TRBJ2-3; possibly TRBD1 for D (6 bases). The CDR3 sequence is 15 residues long. The V and J ends lost 1 base and 7 bases respectively, with 15 bases between them.

This clonotype was counted only a few times. The V gene is TRBV29-1, the J gene TRBJ1-2, with D possibly being TRBD1 (5 bases). The V gene lost 6 bases and the J gene lost 4 bases, with 15 bases spanning the gap. Germline lookup yields CDR1 SQVTM and CDR2 ANQGSEA. The CDR3 has 13 amino acids. The CDR3 region has the DNA TGCAGCGTCCCGGGCGGGGGGACCTATGGCTACACCTTC. Its translation is CSVPGGGTYGYTF.

At least ten counts were recorded for this clonotype. The chain uses TRBV5-1 and TRBJ2-3; D might be TRBD2 (5 bases). Looked up from germline, CDR1 is SGHRS and CDR2 is YFSETQ. This CDR3 is built from 14 residues. Deletions cut 1 base from V and 3 bases from J, with 9 bases between. In DNA form, the CDR3 reads TGCGCCAGCAGCTTGCAACTAGGTACAGATACGCAGTATTTT. This translates into CASSLQLGTDTQYF.

J is TRBJ2-7 and V is TRBV5-4; tentatively, D is TRBD1 or TRBD2 (6 bases each). The ends were cut back, 0 bases at V and 7 bases at J, with 11 bases in the middle. Germline CDR1 is SGHNT and CDR2 is YYREEE (reference sequence). CDR3 size: 13 residues. CDR3 loop: CASSLVGGLEQYF. In DNA form, the CDR3 reads TGTGCCAGCAGCTTGGTAGGGGGGCTTGAGCAGTACTTC.

This clonotype was observed a few times. For the CDR3, the DNA is TGTGCCAGCAGTTACTCGAGAGGTGTTGGGATTCCCTACGAGCAGTACTTC. It yields the protein CASSYSRGVGIPYEQYF. The rearrangement links TRBV6-2 or TRBV6-3 to TRBJ2-7; D is ambiguous. This CDR3 has 17 residues. Trimming stripped 0 bases from V and 2 bases from J, with 17 bases between. The germline gives CDR1 MNHEY, CDR2 SVGEGT.

This clonotype appeared a few times. This chain links TRBV5-1 with TRBJ2-7; tentative D call: TRBD1 (7 bases). Germline V gene lookup returns CDR1 SGHRS and CDR2 YFSETQ. CDR3 length: 16 amino acids. Trimming stripped 0 bases from V and 5 bases from J, with 18 bases between. Here the CDR3 DNA reads TGCGCCAGCAGCTTGGACCCAGGGGGGCGCACGAACGAGCAGTACTTC. Translated: CASSLDPGGRTNEQYF.

The table lists this clonotype with a few counts. For the CDR3, the DNA is TGTGCCAGCAGCTTACTAGCGGGAGTTAACAATGAGCAGTTCTTC. Its translation: CASSLLAGVNNEQFF. The chain recombines TRBV7-2 with TRBJ2-1; TRBD2 matches 10 bases. V lost 2 bases to trimming and J lost 5 bases; unmatched junction nucleotides: 3. This CDR3 comprises 15 residues. Germline loops: CDR1 SGHTA, CDR2 FQGNSA.

This clonotype was seen repeatedly, ten times or more. The chain carries TRBV7-2 and TRBJ2-2; D might be TRBD2 (5 bases). The CDR3 is 16 amino acids. Germline lookup yields CDR1 SGHTA and CDR2 FQGNSA. Trimming removed 2 bases at V and 6 bases at J, with 16 bases between. CDR3 nucleotide sequence: TGTGCCAGCAGCTTAAACGTCGGGGAGAGCGCCGGGGAGCTGTTTTTT. Translation gives CASSLNVGESAGELFF. The whole variable domain, remainder taken from reference TRBV7-2 and TRBJ2-2, is GAGVSQSPSNKVTEKGKDVELRCDPISGHTALYWYRQSLGQGLEFLIYFQGNSAPDKSGLPSDRFSAERTGGSVSTLTIQRTQQEDSAVYLCASSLNVGESAGELFFGEGSRLTVL.

The CDR3 loop is CASEGQISYNEQFF. In DNA, the CDR3 is TGTGCCAGTGAGGGCCAAATCTCCTACAATGAGCAGTTCTTC. J is TRBJ2-1 and V is TRBV7-9; D possibly corresponds to TRBD2 (5 bases). The CDR3 consists of 14 residues. V gave up 9 bases and J gave up 0 bases, with 12 bases separating them. Germline CDR1 and CDR2: SEHNR and FQNEAQ (reference sequence).

This clonotype has just a few counts. CDR3 protein: CASSLEGGSVPGELFF. The DNA of the CDR3 is TGTGCCAGCAGCTTAGAAGGCGGGAGCGTACCCGGGGAGCTGTTTTTT. The V call is TRBV7-9, the J call TRBJ2-2; the match to TRBD2 covers 7 bases. The V and J ends lost 1 base and 6 bases, in that order; junction bases with no gene match: 8. The CDR3 runs to 16 residues. In germline, CDR1 is SEHNR, CDR2 FQNEAQ (reference sequence).

This clonotype was found a few times. The V call is TRBV7-9, the J call TRBJ2-3; 8 bases align to TRBD2. The CDR3 extends over 16 amino acids. V lost 3 bases and J lost 2; bases outside the gene matches: 7. CDR1 and CDR2 (germline): SEHNR, FQNEAQ (reference sequence). The CDR3 nucleotides read TGTGCCAGCAGCTTCACTAGCGGAAGGGACACAGATACGCAGTATTTT. Its protein product is CASSFTSGRDTDTQYF.

The gene calls are TRBV5-1 and TRBJ2-5; D is uncertain. CDR3 length: 14 residues. Germline CDR1 reads SGHRS; CDR2 reads YFSETQ. Trimming removed 0 bases at V and 4 bases at J, with 10 bases between. CDR3 protein: CASSLERFSETQYF. CDR3 DNA: TGCGCCAGCAGCTTGGAGAGGTTCTCAGAGACCCAGTACTTC.

The sample holds a few counts of this clonotype. The chain has TRBV6-6 and TRBJ2-1; D may be TRBD1 (5 bases). V was shortened by 5 bases and J by 9 bases, with 14 bases between the two germline ends. Germline CDR1 and CDR2: MNHNY and SVGAGI (reference sequence). The CDR3 length is 13 residues. In DNA, the CDR3 is TGTGCCAGCAGTGGACCTGTTAGGGGTGAGCAGTTCTTC. This codes for CASSGPVRGEQFF.

This clonotype turned up a few times. The chain has TRBV12-3 or TRBV12-4 and TRBJ2-7, with 14 bases fitting TRBD2. The V gene end was trimmed by 6 bases and the J gene end by 4 bases; junction bases not matched to a gene: 5. The CDR3 runs to 15 residues. The CDR3 bases are TGTGCCAGCAGGGGACTAGCGGGAGTGAGTTACGAGCAGTACTTC. Translating gives CASRGLAGVSYEQYF.

CDR3 nucleotide sequence: TGTGCCAGCAGACAGACTAGCGGGGGCTTTCAGGGATCCGGGGAGCTGTTTTTT. Translated, it gives CASRQTSGGFQGSGELFF. The rearrangement joins TRBV11-2 to TRBJ2-2; TRBD2 matches 12 bases. The CDR3 runs to 18 residues. J was trimmed by 6 bases and V by 6 bases; bases with no gene match: 14. The V gene's germline CDR1 is SGHAT and CDR2 FQNNGV.

In its sample, this clonotype was seen a few times. V is TRBV21-1 and J is TRBJ2-6; the D call TRBD1 from the table was never checked on the DNA. TRBV21-1 is listed as a pseudogene. The CDR3 is 18 residues long. The CDR3 spells CASEGLGRFCRGANVLTF. Here the CDR3 DNA reads TGTGCCAGCGAGGGGCTGGGGCGGTTTTGCCGTGGGGCCAACGTCCTGACTTTC.

This clonotype was recorded a few times. This rearrangement joins TRBV27 to TRBJ1-5; D perhaps matches TRBD1 (6 bases). Trimming took off 6 bases at V and 0 bases at J, with 12 bases between the two ends. The CDR3 contains 15 residues. Per the germline V gene, CDR1 is MNHEY and CDR2 is SMNVEV (reference sequence). The CDR3 protein is CASRLQGYSNQPQHF. The DNA for the CDR3 is TGTGCCAGCAGATTACAGGGCTATAGCAATCAGCCCCAGCATTTT.